This T cell receptor (beta chain) was identified during a study of blood T cell repertoires in COVID-19. Only in-frame clones appear in the TCRdb table, and some are missing; sequencing was by immunoSEQ multiplex PCR. The repertoire holds 150,000 or so clones, with 70% to 90% as singletons. Germline loops: CDR1 MNHEY, CDR2 SMNVEV (reference sequence). V dropped 5 bases and J dropped 5 bases, with 11 bases sitting between them. This CDR3 contains 13 residues. Material for sequencing was peripheral blood. This TCR was sampled from a middle-aged woman with active or convalescent COVID-19. The chain combines TRBV27 with TRBJ2-3, with D possibly being TRBD2 (6 bases). The CDR3 DNA is TGTGCCAGCAGTGGGCGGGACGGAGATACGCAGTATTTT. Protein: CASSGRDGDTQYF.